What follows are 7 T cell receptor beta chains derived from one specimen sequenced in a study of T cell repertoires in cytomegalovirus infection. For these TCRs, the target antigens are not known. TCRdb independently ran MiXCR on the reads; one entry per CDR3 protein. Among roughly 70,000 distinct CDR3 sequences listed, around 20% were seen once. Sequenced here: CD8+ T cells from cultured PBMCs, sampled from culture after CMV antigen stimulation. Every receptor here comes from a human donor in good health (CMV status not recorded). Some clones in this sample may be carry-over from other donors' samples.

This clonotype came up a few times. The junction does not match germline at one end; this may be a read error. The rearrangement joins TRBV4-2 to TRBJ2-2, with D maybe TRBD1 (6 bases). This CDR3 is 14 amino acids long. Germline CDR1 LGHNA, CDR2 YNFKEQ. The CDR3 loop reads CASSQGKGVGELFF. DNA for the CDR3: TGTGCCAGCAGTCAAGGGAAGGGGGTCGGGGAGCTGTTTTTT.

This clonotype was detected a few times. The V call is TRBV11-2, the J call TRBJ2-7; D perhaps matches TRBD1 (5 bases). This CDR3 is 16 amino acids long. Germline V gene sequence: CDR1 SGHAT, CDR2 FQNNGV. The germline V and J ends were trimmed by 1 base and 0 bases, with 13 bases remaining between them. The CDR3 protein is CASSLGGTLSSYEQYF. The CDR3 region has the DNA TGTGCCAGCAGCTTAGGGGGCACTCTAAGCTCCTACGAGCAGTACTTC.

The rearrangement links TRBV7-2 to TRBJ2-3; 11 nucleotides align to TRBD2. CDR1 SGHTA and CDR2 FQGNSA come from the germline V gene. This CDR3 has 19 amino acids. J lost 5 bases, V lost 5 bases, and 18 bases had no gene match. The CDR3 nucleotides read TGTGCCAGCAGCCTTAGCGGGGGGGCCGAGTCGTTATCGGAAGATACGCAGTATTTT. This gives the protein CASSLSGGAESLSEDTQYF.

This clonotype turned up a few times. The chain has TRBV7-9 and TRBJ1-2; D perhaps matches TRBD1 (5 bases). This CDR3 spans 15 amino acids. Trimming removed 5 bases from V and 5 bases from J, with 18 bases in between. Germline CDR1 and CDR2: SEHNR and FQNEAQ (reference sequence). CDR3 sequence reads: CASSHTQAGRYGYTF. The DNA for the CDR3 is TGTGCCAGCAGCCATACCCAGGCAGGGCGGTATGGCTACACCTTC.

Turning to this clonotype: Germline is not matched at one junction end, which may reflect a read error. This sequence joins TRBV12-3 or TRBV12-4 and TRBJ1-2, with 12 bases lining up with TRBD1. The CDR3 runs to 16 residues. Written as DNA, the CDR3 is TGTGCCAGCAGTCCGGGACAGGGGGCTCACGGCTATGGCTACCCCTTC. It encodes CASSPGQGAHGYGYPF.

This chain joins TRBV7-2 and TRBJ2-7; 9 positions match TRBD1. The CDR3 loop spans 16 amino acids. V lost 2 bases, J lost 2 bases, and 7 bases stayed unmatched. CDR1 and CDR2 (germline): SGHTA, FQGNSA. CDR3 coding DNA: TGTGCCAGCAGCTTAAAACAGGGGGCCGGAACCTACGAGCAGTACTTC. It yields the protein CASSLKQGAGTYEQYF.

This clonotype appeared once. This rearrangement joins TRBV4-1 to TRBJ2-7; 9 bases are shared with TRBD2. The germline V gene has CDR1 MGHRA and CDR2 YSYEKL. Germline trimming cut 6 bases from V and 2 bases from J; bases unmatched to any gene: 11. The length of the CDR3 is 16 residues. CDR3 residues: CASRDVAGGSTYEQYF. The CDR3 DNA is TGCGCCAGCAGGGATGTCGCGGGGGGGAGCACCTACGAGCAGTACTTC.